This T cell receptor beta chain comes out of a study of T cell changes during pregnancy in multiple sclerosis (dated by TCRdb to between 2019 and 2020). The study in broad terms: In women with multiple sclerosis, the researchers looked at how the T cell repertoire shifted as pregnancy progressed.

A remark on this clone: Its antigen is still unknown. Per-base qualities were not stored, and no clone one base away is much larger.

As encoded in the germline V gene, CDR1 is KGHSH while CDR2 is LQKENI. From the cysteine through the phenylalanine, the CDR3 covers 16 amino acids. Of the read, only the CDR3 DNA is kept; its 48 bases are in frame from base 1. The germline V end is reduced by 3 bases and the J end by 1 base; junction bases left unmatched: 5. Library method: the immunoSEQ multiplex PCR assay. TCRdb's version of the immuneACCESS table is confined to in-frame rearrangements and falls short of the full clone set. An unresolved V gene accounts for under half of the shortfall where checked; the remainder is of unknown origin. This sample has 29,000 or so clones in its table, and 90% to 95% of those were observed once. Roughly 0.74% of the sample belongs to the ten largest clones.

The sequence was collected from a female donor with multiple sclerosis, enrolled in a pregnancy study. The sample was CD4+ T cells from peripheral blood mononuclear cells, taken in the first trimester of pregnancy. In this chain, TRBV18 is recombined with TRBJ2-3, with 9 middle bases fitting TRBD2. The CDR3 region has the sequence CASSPLQRGGTDTQYF. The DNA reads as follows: TGTGCCAGCTCACCTCTTCAGCGGGGGGGCACAGATACGCAGTATTTT.